The T cell receptor beta chain described here comes from a study of cytomegalovirus exposure and HLA in healthy donors. Study in general: The roughly 110 validation repertoires used the same platform as the 550 to 800 first-cohort repertoires (as reported by a later analysis).

The trim removed 3 bases at V and 7 bases at J, leaving 6 bases unmatched. The germline gives CDR1 SNHLY, CDR2 FYNNEI. The CDR3 is 14 amino acids. In the case of this clone: Its specificity is not known.

Study outcomes and limitations: Most sequenced TCRs were rare (though some public TCRs occurred in many donors). One later analysis, an examination of the roughly 130 validation repertoires, found that first-cohort TCR clusters tended to co-occur in them. There were a few CMV-associated chains whose specificity for CMV antigens was confirmed in vitro.

Assay: immunoSEQ multiplex PCR; the TCRdb copy retains only in-frame clones and omits some. Of under 400,000 clones detected, around 90% appear once; the ten largest clones hold around 0.88%. The receptor comes from a man in his thirties or forties in good health and CMV-seronegative. J is TRBJ2-1 and V is TRBV2; TRBD1 aligns across 7 bases. Source material: PBMCs. The CDR3 loop reads CASSDYRGYNEQFF. Written as DNA, the CDR3 is TGTGCCAGCAGTGACTACAGGGGATATAATGAGCAGTTCTTC.